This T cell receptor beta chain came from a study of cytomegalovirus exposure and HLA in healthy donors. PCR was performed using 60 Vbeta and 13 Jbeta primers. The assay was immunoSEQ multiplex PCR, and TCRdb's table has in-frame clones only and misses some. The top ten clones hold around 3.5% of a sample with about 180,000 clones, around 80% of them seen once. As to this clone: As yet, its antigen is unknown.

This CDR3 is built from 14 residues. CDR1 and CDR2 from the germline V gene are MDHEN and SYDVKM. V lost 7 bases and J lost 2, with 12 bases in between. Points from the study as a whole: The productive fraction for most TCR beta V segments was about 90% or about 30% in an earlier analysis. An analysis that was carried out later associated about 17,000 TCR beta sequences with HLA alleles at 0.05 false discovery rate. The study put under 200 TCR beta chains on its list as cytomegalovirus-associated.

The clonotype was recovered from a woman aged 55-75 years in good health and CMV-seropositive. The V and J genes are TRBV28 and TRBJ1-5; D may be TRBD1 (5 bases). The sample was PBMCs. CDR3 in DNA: TGTGCCAGCATTTCGCCACAGGGCAATCAGCCCCAGCATTTT. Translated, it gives CASISPQGNQPQHF.